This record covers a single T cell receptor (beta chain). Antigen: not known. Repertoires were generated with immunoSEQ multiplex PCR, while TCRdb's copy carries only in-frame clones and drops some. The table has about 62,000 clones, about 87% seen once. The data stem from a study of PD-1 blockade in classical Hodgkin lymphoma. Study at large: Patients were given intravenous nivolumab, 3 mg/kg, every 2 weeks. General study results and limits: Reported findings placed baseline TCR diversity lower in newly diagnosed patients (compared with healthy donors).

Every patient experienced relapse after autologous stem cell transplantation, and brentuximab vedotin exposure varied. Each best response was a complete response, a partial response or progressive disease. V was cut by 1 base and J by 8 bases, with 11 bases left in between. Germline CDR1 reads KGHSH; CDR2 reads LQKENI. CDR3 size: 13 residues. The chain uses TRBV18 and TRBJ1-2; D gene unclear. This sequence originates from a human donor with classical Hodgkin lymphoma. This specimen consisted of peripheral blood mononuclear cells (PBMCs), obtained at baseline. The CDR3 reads CASSPRTGQGYTF. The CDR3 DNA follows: TGTGCCAGCTCACCACGGACTGGTCAGGGCTACACCTTC.